This T cell receptor (beta chain) was profiled in a study of blood T cells in healthy people across ages. Study observations and caveats: Age brought a roughly linear fall in TCR beta diversity measured per million T cells. Greater diversity and more naive CD4+ cells were seen in long-lived donors than in aged donors.

As concerns this clonotype: Its antigen is currently unknown.

With each sample, at least 5.5 micrograms of total RNA were extracted. Combining a sample-barcoded 5' primer with a J-beta primer mix, a second PCR ran for about 7 to 12 cycles. Every cDNA was tagged by a template-switch adaptor with 12 random nucleotides. One entry per CDR3 protein, called by TCRdb with MiXCR from the 5' RACE reads. The sample comprises about 1.8 million distinct CDR3 sequences, roughly 50% of which are singletons, and approximately 2.1% rests with the top ten. CDR3 size: 17 residues. Unmatched junction bases numbered 13, after V lost 3 bases and J lost 9 bases. Germline values: CDR1 MRHNA, CDR2 SNTAGT.

Input material: blood. J is TRBJ2-1 and V is TRBV6-4; 11 bases agree with TRBD2. The TCR sequence derives from a woman between 40 and 50 years old in good health. The DNA for the CDR3 is TGTGCCAGCAGTGATTCCTCCGGGCTAGCGGGGGGCGGTGAGCAGTTCTTC. It encodes CASSDSSGLAGGGEQFF.